Given below is one T cell receptor (beta chain) in context. What it recognizes is unknown. Naive CD8 cells lacked CD45RO and underwent positive selection for CCR7, leaving out terminally differentiated effector memory CD45RA+ cells. An even split of each subset's genomic DNA across several immunoSEQ plates was performed. Original data processing: Filtering differed, since immunoSEQ gave only junction sequences and no quality scores. Only in-frame clones appear in the TCRdb table, and some are missing; sequencing was by immunoSEQ multiplex PCR. V, J and clone size were drawn from that table, and D and trimming were deduced from the DNA. The sample yields roughly 2,000,000 clones, roughly 94% seen once. These data are taken from a study of shared clonotypes between healthy human individuals. Regarding the study as a whole: Relative to memory subsets, naive subsets generally showed larger estimated richness. Between a few donors, naive CD4 clonotypes were shared at a level of about 5.3%.

Material for sequencing was naive CD8+ T cells sorted from blood. This receptor was identified in a young man in good health.

The DNA of the CDR3 is TGTGCCAGCAGCTTAGAACCCCTAGCGGGGTACGAGCAGTACTTC. Amino acids: CASSLEPLAGYEQYF. This chain links TRBV11-2 with TRBJ2-7; 9 positions agree with TRBD2. The germline gives CDR1 SGHAT, CDR2 FQNNGV. The CDR3 is 15 residues long. V shed 0 bases and J 4 bases; nucleotides not matched to a gene: 4.